These T cell receptor beta chains were read from a single sample in a study of technical replicates of blood from several donors. Clones were read by immunoSEQ multiplex PCR, and TCRdb kept only the in-frame ones, dropping some. The sample shows 55,000 to 75,000 clones, around 92% of them seen only once. The sample was PBMCs. These receptors were collected from a human donor in good health. Some clones in this sample may be carry-over from other donors' samples. The CDR3 runs from the conserved cysteine through the conserved F or W. Each record gives: D gene, V gene, J gene, clone size, CDR3 protein, CDR3 DNA. A D gene is named only where the DNA matches it firmly. Only part of the rows carry a size: once, few, many, or a class if the clone is expanded.

>TRBD2|TRBV7-2|TRBJ2-7|-
CASSGTSGRHYEQYF
TGTGCCAGCAGCGGGACTAGCGGGAGGCATTACGAGCAGTACTTC
>-|TRBV5-5|TRBJ2-7|-
CASSSRDSYEQYF
TGTGCCAGCAGCTCCCGGGACTCCTACGAGCAGTACTTC
>-|TRBV5-1|TRBJ2-2|-
CASSFSGVNTGELFF
TGCGCCAGCAGCTTTTCGGGGGTGAACACCGGGGAGCTGTTTTTT
>-|TRBV18|TRBJ1-6|few
CASSPGVQINSPLHF
TGTGCCAGCTCACCCGGGGTGCAGATTAATTCACCCCTCCACTTT
>TRBD1|TRBV5-1|TRBJ1-4|-
CASRTTGATNEKLFF
TGCGCCAGCAGGACTACAGGGGCCACTAATGAAAAACTGTTTTTT
>TRBD2|TRBV10-3|TRBJ2-7|-
CAISGRLAGAYEQYF
TGTGCCATCAGTGGAAGACTAGCGGGAGCCTACGAGCAGTACTTC
>TRBD1|TRBV6-6|TRBJ2-1|-
CASSQGQERRNEQFF
TGTGCCAGCAGTCAGGGACAGGAGCGGCGCAATGAGCAGTTCTTC
>-|TRBV12-2|TRBJ2-3|-
CASRLPGTSGWDTQYF
TGTGCAAGTCGCCTACCCGGGACTAGCGGGTGGGATACGCAGTATTTT
>-|TRBV2|TRBJ2-3|-
CASARQTSTDTQYF
TGTGCCAGTGCCAGACAGACTAGCACAGATACGCAGTATTTT
>TRBD2|TRBV9|TRBJ2-1|-
CASSPQKRGGDHEQFF
TGTGCCAGCAGCCCCCAAAAGCGGGGGGGCGATCATGAGCAGTTCTTC
>-|TRBV19|TRBJ1-2|-
CASSSTGYRHYGYTF
TGTGCCAGTAGTTCAACAGGGTATCGTCACTATGGCTACACCTTC
>-|TRBV7-8|TRBJ2-6|-
CASSLVPLVGGLNSGANVLTF
TGTGCCAGCAGCTTAGTTCCTCTCGTCGGGGGGCTTAACTCTGGGGCCAACGTCCTGACTTTC
>-|TRBV7-4|TRBJ1-3|-
CASSLDGGGTRGATAGNTIYF
TGTGCCAGCAGCTTAGATGGGGGGGGGACTAGAGGGGCCACCGCTGGAAACACCATATATTTT
>-|TRBV20-1|TRBJ2-5|-
CSASPGTQYF
TGCAGTGCGAGTCCCGGGACCCAGTACTTC
>TRBD2|TRBV13|TRBJ2-3|-
CASSESLADNTQYF
TGTGCCAGCAGCGAGAGCCTAGCGGACAATACGCAGTATTTT
>-|TRBV18|TRBJ2-7|-
CASSPQELRDSNEQYF
TGTGCCAGCTCACCACAAGAGTTGAGGGACTCAAACGAGCAGTACTTC
>TRBD1|TRBV13|TRBJ1-3|once
CASGQGRNTIYF
TGTGCCAGCGGACAGGGGAGAAACACCATATATTTT
>-|TRBV18|TRBJ2-5|-
CASSPGETQYF
TGTGCCAGCTCACCGGGCGAGACCCAGTACTTC
>TRBD1|TRBV30|TRBJ2-2|-
CAWRGTGGTGELFF
TGTGCCTGGAGAGGCACAGGGGGGACCGGGGAGCTGTTTTTT
>TRBD1|TRBV10-1|TRBJ1-2|-
CASPHTTGGGRGYGYTF
TGCGCCAGCCCCCATACGACAGGGGGCGGCCGGGGCTATGGCTACACCTTC
>-|TRBV15|TRBJ2-2|-
CATSRGAVGELFF
TGTGCCACCAGCAGAGGTGCAGTCGGGGAGCTGTTTTTT
>-|TRBV7-3|TRBJ2-1|few
CASSLGGTNNEQFF
TGTGCCAGCAGCTTAGGTGGGACAAACAATGAGCAGTTCTTC
>-|TRBV7-2|TRBJ2-3|once
CASSSITGDLTDTQYF
TGTGCCAGCAGCTCGATCACAGGTGACCTCACAGATACGCAGTATTTT
>TRBD2|TRBV4-1|TRBJ2-4|-
CASSHPGLAGSLAKNIQYF
TGCGCCAGCAGCCATCCGGGACTAGCGGGCTCCTTAGCCAAAAACATTCAGTACTTC
>TRBD2|TRBV6-1|TRBJ2-7|-
CASSEPVAGSARAYF
TGTGCCAGCAGTGAGCCGGTAGCGGGGTCAGCCCGTGCCTACTTC
>TRBD2|TRBV4-2|TRBJ2-1|-
CASSQVASGRVEQFF
TGTGCCAGCAGCCAAGTAGCTAGCGGGAGAGTTGAGCAGTTCTTC
>TRBD2|TRBV5-4|TRBJ2-1|-
CASSPGTSGTYNEQFF
TGTGCCAGCAGCCCGGGGACTAGCGGGACCTACAATGAGCAGTTCTTC
>-|TRBV9|TRBJ2-7|-
CASSSGDSLRGEQYF
TGTGCCAGCAGCTCCGGGGACTCGCTACGGGGCGAGCAGTACTTC
>-|TRBV7-2|TRBJ1-2|-
CASSLLGPAYGYTF
TGTGCCAGCAGCTTATTGGGCCCGGCCTATGGCTACACCTTC
>TRBD1|TRBV6-5|TRBJ2-5|-
CASRSGGLGQETQYF
TGTGCCAGCAGGTCAGGGGGCTTGGGACAAGAGACCCAGTACTTC
>-|TRBV13|TRBJ1-1|-
CASSLAGYTEAFF
TGTGCCAGCAGCTTAGCGGGTTACACTGAAGCTTTCTTT
>-|TRBV19|TRBJ1-6|-
CASSTTGDNSPLHF
TGTGCCAGTAGTACAACAGGAGATAATTCACCCCTCCACTTT
>TRBD1|TRBV19|TRBJ1-2|-
CASRFATGAYGYTF
TGTGCCAGTCGTTTCGCGACAGGGGCTTATGGCTACACCTTC
>-|TRBV9|TRBJ2-2|-
CASSVFKGDTGELFF
TGTGCCAGCAGCGTCTTCAAGGGGGACACCGGGGAGCTGTTTTTT
>-|TRBV7-9|TRBJ2-2|-
CAIQDTGELFF
TGTGCCATACAAGACACCGGGGAGCTGTTTTTT
>-|TRBV27|TRBJ2-5|-
CASSFRRPETQYF
TGTGCCAGCAGTTTCCGCAGGCCAGAGACCCAGTACTTC
>-|TRBV4-1|TRBJ2-1|-
CASRGAGYNEQFF
TGCGCCAGCAGGGGGGCCGGTTACAATGAGCAGTTCTTC
>TRBD2|TRBV6-1|TRBJ2-7|once
CASSEETSGSGRSYEQYF
TGTGCCAGCAGTGAAGAGACTAGCGGGAGTGGAAGGTCCTACGAGCAGTACTTC
>-|TRBV6-1|TRBJ1-1|few
CASASGLNTEAFF
TGTGCCAGCGCCTCGGGGTTGAACACTGAAGCTTTCTTT
>TRBD2|TRBV6-8|TRBJ2-3|-
CASRTAGGLPDTQYF
TGTGCCAGTCGTACGGCGGGGGGGTTACCAGATACGCAGTATTTT
>-|TRBV7-9|TRBJ2-3|-
CASKVQGADTQYF
TGTGCCAGCAAGGTACAGGGAGCAGATACGCAGTATTTT
>-|TRBV4-3|TRBJ1-1|-
CASSQDGRADTEAFF
TGCGCCAGCAGCCAAGATGGCAGGGCCGACACTGAAGCTTTCTTT
>TRBD2|TRBV7-3|TRBJ2-3|-
CASSLLKIAGPTDTQYF
TGTGCCAGCAGCCTCCTTAAAATAGCGGGGCCCACAGATACGCAGTATTTT
>TRBD1|TRBV18|TRBJ1-1|once
CASSPGQGANTEAFF
TGTGCCAGCTCACCGGGACAGGGGGCGAACACTGAAGCTTTCTTT
>-|TRBV30|TRBJ1-1|few
CAWSDGSYTEAFF
TGTGCCTGGAGCGACGGGTCGTACACTGAAGCTTTCTTT
>-|TRBV30|TRBJ1-2|-
CAWISWWQGNNYGYTF
TGTGCCTGGATATCGTGGTGGCAGGGAAATAACTATGGCTACACCTTC
>TRBD1|TRBV30|TRBJ2-6|-
CALNTGTVSGANVLTF
TGTGCCTTAAACACCGGGACAGTCTCTGGGGCCAACGTCCTGACTTTC
>TRBD2|TRBV5-1|TRBJ2-1|-
CASLGLAGGPSGEQFF
TGCGCCAGCCTGGGGCTAGCGGGAGGGCCGAGTGGTGAGCAGTTCTTC
>-|TRBV7-9|TRBJ2-7|-
CASRSGQIISEQYF
TGTGCCAGCAGATCTGGACAGATAATCTCCGAGCAGTACTTC
>-|TRBV6-5|TRBJ2-5|-
CASSYSSAEETQYF
TGTGCCAGCAGTTACTCGTCTGCGGAAGAGACCCAGTACTTC
>-|TRBV11-3|TRBJ2-7|-
CASSRQQDEQYF
TGTGCCAGCAGCCGTCAGCAGGACGAGCAGTACTTC
>-|TRBV7-2|TRBJ2-7|-
CASSLNGGDYEQYF
TGTGCCAGCAGCTTAAACGGCGGGGACTACGAGCAGTACTTC
>-|TRBV7-2|TRBJ2-5|-
CASSLGLLETQYF
TGTGCCAGCAGCTTAGGACTTCTAGAGACCCAGTACTTC